Listed here are 28 T cell receptor beta chains from one sample, sequenced in a study of control samples from healthy donors and cancer patients. The data were produced by immunoSEQ multiplex PCR, yet TCRdb's version contains in-frame clones alone and is incomplete. The sample lists 170,000 or so clones, 91% occurring once. Sequenced input: blood. Receptors originate from a woman aged 40 to 50 in good health.

This rearrangement joins TRBV4-1 to TRBJ1-3; D possibly corresponds to TRBD1 (5 bases). V shed 0 bases and J shed 11 bases, with 14 bases lying between them. The CDR3 spans 14 residues. From germline, CDR1 is MGHRA and CDR2 YSYEKL. In nucleotides, the CDR3 is TGCGCCAGCAGCCAAGAAGGCCCAGGGACGTCCATATATTTT. Translating it yields CASSQEGPGTSIYF.

This chain connects TRBV6-5 to TRBJ1-5; TRBD1 might be the D (5 bases). V was pared by 7 bases and J by 3 bases, with 16 bases between. The CDR3 runs 15 residues. Per the germline V gene, CDR1 is MNHEY and CDR2 is SVGAGI. CDR3 sequence (DNA): TGTGCCAGCAAGTCGGACAATTCCCACAATCAGCCCCAGCATTTT. Its protein is CASKSDNSHNQPQHF.

The V and J genes are TRBV4-1 and TRBJ1-5; 9 bases agree with TRBD1. CDR3 length equals 15 residues. The germline gives CDR1 MGHRA, CDR2 YSYEKL. V dropped 6 bases and J dropped 1; count of bases not matched to a gene: 4. The CDR3 nucleotides are TGCGCCAGCAGTTGGGACAGGGCAAGCAATCAGCCCCAGCATTTT. Translating it yields CASSWDRASNQPQHF.

In this sample, this clone turned up once. V and J are TRBV9 and TRBJ2-3; either TRBD1 or TRBD2 may fit D (6 bases each). The V gene's germline CDR1 is SGDLS and CDR2 YYNGEE. The ends were cut back, 0 bases at V and 2 bases at J, with 10 bases in the middle. The CDR3 runs to 15 residues. Here the CDR3 DNA reads TGTGCCAGCAGCGTAGAAGGGGGGAACACAGATACGCAGTATTTT. Protein product: CASSVEGGNTDTQYF.

The table lists this clone with a count of one. CDR3 amino acids: CASSPDSDGNYGYTF. The CDR3 region has the DNA TGTGCCAGCAGCCCAGACAGTGACGGGAACTATGGCTACACCTTC. The chain carries TRBV7-9 and TRBJ1-2; TRBD1 is a possible D gene (5 bases). This CDR3 contains 15 residues. Germline lookup yields CDR1 SEHNR and CDR2 FQNEAQ (reference sequence). V gave up 5 bases and J gave up 2 bases, with 15 bases separating them.

V usage is TRBV6-2 or TRBV6-3 and J usage is TRBJ2-7; 7 nucleotides line up with TRBD1. Germline loops: CDR1 MNHEY, CDR2 SVGEGT. The length of the CDR3 is 15 residues. The junction had 12 bases not matched to a gene; V was cut back by 3 bases and J by 7 bases. CDR3 sequence reads: CASSYRQGYRGEQYF. DNA for the CDR3: TGTGCCAGCAGTTATAGACAGGGTTACCGGGGAGAGCAGTACTTC.

In its sample, this clone was seen once. The V call is TRBV27, the J call TRBJ1-5; TRBD1 is a possible D gene (6 bases). CDR1 and CDR2 (germline): MNHEY, SMNVEV (reference sequence). The V end lost 3 bases, the J end lost 4 bases, and 13 bases lay between the germline ends. The CDR3 is 15 residues long. CDR3 DNA: TGTGCCAGCAGTTTCGGCAGGGGCGAAAATCAGCCCCAGCATTTT. Translated: CASSFGRGENQPQHF.

This chain connects TRBV3-1 (or the pseudogene TRBV3-2) to TRBJ2-7; no clear D gene. The ends were cut back, 0 bases at V and 2 bases at J, with 11 bases in the middle. The CDR3 has 15 residues. The germline V gene encodes CDR1 LGHDT and CDR2 YNNKEL (reference sequence). The CDR3 bases are TGTGCCAGCAGCCAAGATGGGTACGGAGCCTACGAGCAGTACTTC. Its protein is CASSQDGYGAYEQYF.

With respect to this clone: Relative to the germline gene, one junction end is altered; a read error may explain this. DNA for the CDR3: TGCGCCAGCAGGGAGACAGGGAACGCTGAAGCTTTCTTT. Its translation is CASRETGNAEAFF. This sequence joins TRBV5-1 and TRBJ1-1, with 7 bases matching TRBD1. Germline V CDR1 and CDR2: SGHRS, YFSETQ. The CDR3 runs to 13 residues. The full variable domain, completed using reference TRBV5-1 and TRBJ1-1, is KAGVTQTPRYLIKTRGQQVTLSCSPISGHRSVSWYQQTPGQGLQFLFEYFSETQRNKGNFPGRFSGRQFSNSRSEMNVSTLELGDSALYLCASRETGNAEAFFGQGTRLTVV.

V is TRBV5-1 and J is TRBJ2-5; D call uncertain. V lost 5 bases, J lost 2 bases, and 10 bases lay in between. The CDR3 contains 13 residues. Germline CDR1 and CDR2: SGHRS and YFSETQ. The chain's CDR3 is CASRYSTQETQYF. The CDR3 nucleotides are TGCGCCAGCAGATACAGTACACAAGAGACCCAGTACTTC.

V gene TRBV19 combines with J gene TRBJ1-1, with 8 bases that match TRBD1. Per the germline V gene, CDR1 is LNHDA and CDR2 is SQIVND (reference sequence). There are 15 residues in the CDR3. The V gene end was trimmed by 7 bases and the J gene end by 4 bases; junction bases not matched to a gene: 11. CDR3 in amino acids: CASTPRLQGGTEAFF. For the CDR3, the DNA is TGTGCCAGTACCCCAAGGCTACAGGGGGGCACTGAAGCTTTCTTT.

The CDR3 spells CASSPGFTGGLSEQYF. The CDR3 nucleotides are TGTGCCAGTAGCCCCGGATTCACAGGGGGTCTTAGCGAGCAGTACTTC. The chain has TRBV19 and TRBJ2-7, with 8 bases lining up with TRBD1. J was trimmed by 6 bases and V by 6 bases; bases with no gene match: 16. Germline lookup yields CDR1 LNHDA and CDR2 SQIVND (reference sequence). The CDR3 is made up of 16 amino acids.

This sequence joins TRBV7-2 and TRBJ2-5; D is perhaps TRBD1 (6 bases). This CDR3 comprises 18 residues. CDR1 and CDR2 from the germline V gene are SGHTA and FQGNSA. Between the trimmed V and J ends, which lost 3 bases and 5 bases, there was a span of 25 bases. CDR3 protein: CASSFNLRDIRGRETQYF. In DNA, the CDR3 is TGTGCCAGCAGCTTCAACCTACGGGACATCAGGGGTCGGGAGACCCAGTACTTC.

The V and J genes are TRBV20-1 and TRBJ1-4, with 9 bases matching TRBD1. This CDR3 has 12 residues. The V segment lost 3 bases and the J segment 8 bases; nucleotides outside the gene matches: 1. Per germline, CDR1 DFQATT and CDR2 SNEGSKA (reference sequence). The CDR3 loop is CSASTGGEKLFF. Written as DNA, the CDR3 is TGCAGTGCTAGTACAGGGGGCGAAAAACTGTTTTTT.

This clone was found once. The chain is built from TRBV5-1 and TRBJ2-5, with 8 bases identical to TRBD1. This CDR3 is built from 14 residues. J gave up 4 bases and V 1 base, and 3 bases lay outside the gene matches. Germline-derived CDR1 and CDR2 are SGHRS and YFSETQ. The CDR3 protein is CASSLNTGGETQYF. The CDR3 nucleotides are TGCGCCAGCAGCTTGAATACAGGGGGAGAGACCCAGTACTTC.

V and J are TRBV2 and TRBJ2-5, with 13 bases matching TRBD2. The CDR3 runs to 18 residues. The V gene's germline CDR1 is SNHLY and CDR2 FYNNEI. J was trimmed by 3 bases and V by 8 bases; bases with no gene match: 15. CDR3 residues: CASVVTGLAGESKETQYF. The CDR3 DNA sequence: TGTGCCAGCGTAGTCACAGGACTAGCGGGGGAATCGAAAGAGACCCAGTACTTC.

The rearrangement links TRBV7-9 to TRBJ1-1; maybe TRBD1 (6 bases). This CDR3 is 14 amino acids long. V lost 5 bases to trimming and J lost 4 bases, with 14 bases between them. CDR1 and CDR2 from the germline V gene are SEHNR and FQNEAQ (reference sequence). CDR3 in DNA: TGTGCCAGCAGCCGACAGGAGGGTGGCACTGAAGCTTTCTTT. Encoded protein: CASSRQEGGTEAFF.

The rearrangement links TRBV7-2 to TRBJ1-1; D unresolved. Germline V gives CDR1 SGHTA, CDR2 FQGNSA. The CDR3 length is 15 residues. With 3 bases removed from V and 0 bases from J, the gap between germline ends came to 11 bases. In nucleotides, the CDR3 is TGTGCCAGCAGCTTGGCCAGGTCGGTGAACACTGAAGCTTTCTTT. Protein: CASSLARSVNTEAFF. The full variable domain, completed using reference TRBV7-2 and TRBJ1-1, is GAGVSQSPSNKVTEKGKDVELRCDPISGHTALYWYRQSLGQGLEFLIYFQGNSAPDKSGLPSDRFSAERTGGSVSTLTIQRTQQEDSAVYLCASSLARSVNTEAFFGQGTRLTVV.

V gene TRBV5-1 combines with J gene TRBJ2-1; unclear D gene. V was pared by 0 bases and J by 8 bases, with 12 bases between. The germline CDR1 and CDR2 sequences are SGHRS and YFSETQ. This CDR3 contains 14 residues. CDR3 sequence: CASSLVSLVDEQFF. DNA for the CDR3: TGCGCCAGCAGCTTGGTTAGTCTAGTCGATGAGCAGTTCTTC.

The chain uses TRBV19 and TRBJ1-2, with a possible D match to TRBD1 (5 bases). The V gene's germline CDR1 is LNHDA and CDR2 SQIVND (reference sequence). The CDR3 totals 15 residues. Trimming stripped 9 bases from V and 3 bases from J, with 20 bases between. For the CDR3, the DNA is TGTGCCAGACCCTATACGTTGGGGGGTGACTATGGCTACACCTTC. It translates to CARPYTLGGDYGYTF.

The V call is TRBV12-5, the J call TRBJ2-3; TRBD2 aligns across 8 bases. CDR1 LGHNT and CDR2 FRNRAP come from the germline V gene. J lost 2 bases, V lost 6 bases, and 10 bases had no gene match. The CDR3 covers 16 residues. CDR3 in DNA: TGTGCTAGTGGCTCTGTAACGGGGGGGACCACAGATACGCAGTATTTT. Translated, it gives CASGSVTGGTTDTQYF.

The chain is built from TRBV5-1 and TRBJ2-1, with TRBD2 matching over 9 bases. With 0 bases clipped from V and 5 bases from J, the junction kept 6 bases outside the gene matches. Per germline, CDR1 SGHRS and CDR2 YFSETQ. The CDR3 runs 16 residues. The CDR3, as DNA: TGCGCCAGCAGCTTGGTCCCTAGCGGGGTAAACAATGAGCAGTTCTTC. Amino acids: CASSLVPSGVNNEQFF.

The chain joins TRBV12-5 to TRBJ2-3, with D perhaps matching TRBD1 or TRBD2 (5 bases each). V lost 7 bases and J lost 6, with 14 bases in between. The CDR3 is 13 amino acids. Germline lookup yields CDR1 LGHNT and CDR2 FRNRAP. Here the CDR3 reads CASAPSGADTQYF. The CDR3 bases are TGTGCTAGTGCCCCGTCCGGGGCGGATACGCAGTATTTT.

The chain uses TRBV5-1 and TRBJ2-7; D possibly uses TRBD1 or TRBD2 (5 bases each). The CDR3 spans 13 residues. V lost 6 bases and J 6 bases, leaving 16 bases between the germline ends. Germline CDR1 is SGHRS and CDR2 is YFSETQ. The CDR3 is CASTPGPFGEQYF. As DNA, the CDR3 is TGCGCCAGCACTCCGGGACCCTTCGGCGAGCAGTACTTC.

This clone has only one observation. This chain links TRBV6-5 with TRBJ1-2, with D perhaps TRBD1 (6 bases). This CDR3 comprises 14 residues. The germline gives CDR1 MNHEY, CDR2 SVGAGI. V dropped 2 bases and J dropped 4 bases, with 11 bases sitting between them. CDR3 residues: CASSYGEGGYGYTF. DNA for the CDR3: TGTGCCAGCAGTTACGGCGAGGGGGGCTATGGCTACACCTTC.

This clone was seen a few times. The V gene is TRBV10-1, the J gene TRBJ2-3; TRBD2 matches 7 bases. The CDR3 length is 12 residues. Germline V lookup: CDR1 WNHNN, CDR2 SYGVQD (reference sequence). Trimming at V came to 0 bases and at J to 13 bases, leaving 4 bases not matched to a gene. CDR3 nucleotides: TGCGCCAGCAGTGAGTCGGCGGGGGTTGAGTATTTT. This gives the protein CASSESAGVEYF.

The V gene is TRBV18, the J gene TRBJ2-2; D could derive from TRBD1 or TRBD2 (7 bases each). Germline CDR1 KGHSH, CDR2 LQKENI. The CDR3 totals 16 residues. V lost 3 bases to trimming and J lost 4 bases, with 15 bases between them. The DNA for the CDR3 is TGTGCCAGCTCACCCTTAAGCGGGACAGTCACCGGGGAGCTGTTTTTT. It specifies CASSPLSGTVTGELFF.

This chain uses TRBV11-2 with TRBJ1-1; the D gene is possibly TRBD1 (6 bases). Germline V lookup: CDR1 SGHAT, CDR2 FQNNGV. V was cut by 3 bases and J by 7 bases, with 24 bases left in between. This CDR3 spans 17 amino acids. The CDR3 bases are TGTGCCAGCAGCTTTTGGCACCAATACAGGGCCGATAATGAAGCTTTCTTT. Its translation: CASSFWHQYRADNEAFF.